These 11 T cell receptor beta chains originate from one sample sequenced in a study of blood T cell repertoires in COVID-19. The protocol was immunoSEQ multiplex PCR, while the TCRdb copy is restricted to in-frame clones and leaves out a portion. The sample lists 250,000 to 300,000 clones, around 87% occurring once. The source material was peripheral blood. The receptor source for this set is a woman between 35 and 50 years old who had recovered from COVID-19.

In nucleotides, the CDR3 is TGTGCCACCTCAGGGGTAGGGAACTATGGCTACACCTTC. Protein: CATSGVGNYGYTF. This sequence joins TRBV2 and TRBJ1-2, with a tentative D call TRBD1 (6 bases). Germline V gene data show CDR1 as SNHLY and CDR2 as FYNNEI. The CDR3 totals 13 residues. The V end was cut by 10 bases, the J end by 2 bases, with 14 bases between.

The V gene is TRBV2, the J gene TRBJ1-3, with 8 bases fitting TRBD1. Germline trimming cut 4 bases from V and 8 bases from J; bases unmatched to any gene: 7. The CDR3 length is 14 residues. Germline V CDR1 and CDR2: SNHLY, FYNNEI. The DNA of the CDR3 is TGTGCCAGCAGTGCAGGGGGCGAAGTGTACACCATATATTTT. This gives the protein CASSAGGEVYTIYF.

V and J are TRBV4-2 and TRBJ1-2, with TRBD1 matching 9 bases. With 3 bases clipped from V and 8 bases from J, the junction kept 4 bases outside the gene matches. The CDR3 runs to 13 residues. Germline CDR1 and CDR2: LGHNA and YNFKEQ. In DNA, the CDR3 is TGTGCCAGCAGCCAGTGGGACAGGGACGGCTACACCTTC. It yields the protein CASSQWDRDGYTF.

In regard to this clone: Other DNA sequences of this sample code for an identical CDR3. The chain links TRBV7-9 to TRBJ2-2; D is undetermined. Trimming cost V 8 bases and J 5 bases, with 6 bases left between them. The CDR3 loop spans 11 amino acids. CDR1 is SEHNR and CDR2 is FQNEAQ in the germline V gene (reference sequence). The CDR3 sequence is CASSPTGELFF. CDR3 sequence (DNA): TGTGCCAGCTCCCCTACCGGGGAGCTGTTTTTT.

This clone has only a few counts. The chain uses TRBV11-2 and TRBJ1-6; no firm D call. The CDR3 is 16 amino acids. The germline CDR1 and CDR2 sequences are SGHAT and FQNNGV. V lost 0 bases, J lost 7 bases, and 13 bases lay in between. CDR3 sequence (DNA): TGTGCCAGCAGCTTAGAACCCCCGATACGGAATTCACCCCTCCACTTT. Amino acids: CASSLEPPIRNSPLHF.

CDR3 protein: CASSFLAGASNEQFF. The CDR3 coding sequence is TGCGCCAGCAGCTTTCTAGCGGGGGCCTCCAATGAGCAGTTCTTC. The chain couples TRBV5-1 to TRBJ2-1, with 10 nucleotides matching TRBD2. V lost 2 bases and J lost 6; bases outside the gene matches: 5. Germline CDR1 and CDR2: SGHRS and YFSETQ. The length of the CDR3 is 15 residues.

The table lists this clone with a few counts. The J gene is TRBJ1-3, the V gene TRBV28; tentative D call: TRBD1 (5 bases). This CDR3 region has 15 residues. The germline V gene encodes CDR1 MDHEN and CDR2 SYDVKM. Trimming took off 8 bases at V and 2 bases at J, with 16 bases between the two ends. CDR3 sequence (DNA): TGTGCCAGCGGTATTACAGGTTATGCTGGAAACACCATATATTTT. This gives the protein CASGITGYAGNTIYF.

This chain connects TRBV7-9 to TRBJ2-7, with 10 bases matching TRBD1. V shed 5 bases, J shed 5 bases, and the junction held 9 bases outside the gene matches. CDR1 and CDR2 from the germline V gene are SEHNR and FQNEAQ (reference sequence). The CDR3 is 15 residues long. CDR3 in amino acids: CASSPRQGAVHEQYF. DNA for the CDR3: TGTGCCAGCAGCCCACGACAGGGGGCAGTCCACGAGCAGTACTTC.

The chain employs TRBV5-6 and TRBJ1-5, with 9 bases matching TRBD1. The CDR3 contains 17 residues. From germline, CDR1 is SGHDT and CDR2 YYEEEE. The junction had 8 bases not matched to a gene; V was cut back by 3 bases and J by 1 base. The CDR3 region is CASSYYRQGVSNQPQHF. CDR3 nucleotides: TGTGCCAGCAGCTACTACCGACAGGGGGTAAGCAATCAGCCCCAGCATTTT.

The genes are TRBV19 and TRBJ2-1, with 8 bases fitting TRBD2. V lost 6 bases, J lost 8 bases, and 18 bases stayed unmatched. Per the germline V gene, CDR1 is LNHDA and CDR2 is SQIVND (reference sequence). The CDR3 runs to 17 residues. In DNA, the CDR3 is TGTGCCAGTAGCTCCCGCGGGTTCGGCGGGGGGCACTATGAGCAGTTCTTC. Translation gives CASSSRGFGGGHYEQFF. Variable domain in full (rest from reference TRBV19 and TRBJ2-1): DGGITQSPKYLFRKEGQNVTLSCEQNLNHDAMYWYRQDPGQGLRLIYYSQIVNDFQKGDIAEGYSVSREKKESFPLTVTSAQKNPTAFYLCASSSRGFGGGHYEQFFGPGTRLTVL.

The genes are TRBV9 and TRBJ1-1, with D uncertain. The V gene lost 4 bases and the J gene lost 10 bases, with 17 bases spanning the gap. Per the germline V gene, CDR1 is SGDLS and CDR2 is YYNGEE. The CDR3 length is 13 residues. This chain's CDR3 is CASSPQRRTRAFF. The CDR3 region has the DNA TGTGCCAGCAGCCCTCAAAGACGGACTAGAGCTTTCTTT.